A selection of T cell receptor beta chains follows, all from one sample in a study of CD8 T cells in Susac syndrome. Using its own MiXCR run on the immunoSEQ multiplex PCR reads, TCRdb lists one record per CDR3 protein. The sample gives some 200,000 distinct CDR3 sequences, roughly 90% of which show up once; about 0.1% is in the top ten. The material sequenced was CD4+ T cells from PBMCs. The receptors stem from a human donor with Susac syndrome. Both conserved end residues are part of each CDR3.

len: 15
v_gene: TRBV16
CDR3aa: CASSHYLNFGNTIYF

len: 13
v_gene: TRBV19
CDR3aa: CASSIGLKETQYF

len: 15
v_gene: TRBV27
CDR3aa: CASSFPGGQGGELFF

len: 16
v_gene: TRBV5-1
CDR3aa: CASSLGSGDFWETQYF

len: 14
v_gene: TRBV6-2/TRBV6-3
CDR3aa: CASSWRGGTEKLFF

len: 16
v_gene: TRBV11-1
CDR3aa: CASSKTGTGSYNEQFF

len: 13
v_gene: TRBV18
CDR3aa: CASSPLDSYEQYF

len: 13
v_gene: TRBV20-1
CDR3aa: CSARNFLEYEQYF

len: 14
v_gene: TRBV20-1
CDR3aa: CSARESGRQETQYF

len: 16
v_gene: TRBV27
CDR3aa: CASSPGTGQSSYEQYF

len: 15
v_gene: TRBV15
CDR3aa: CATSRGGKNTGELFF

len: 15
v_gene: TRBV7-9
CDR3aa: CASRKRALGGDTQYF

len: 15
v_gene: TRBV2
CDR3aa: CASRTSGTNTDTQYF

len: 14
v_gene: TRBV20-1
CDR3aa: CSLTGTRVNYGYTF

len: 13
v_gene: TRBV5-5
CDR3aa: CASSLVTSTEAFF

len: 13
v_gene: TRBV5-1
CDR3aa: CASSLDRYNEQFF

len: 15
v_gene: TRBV19
CDR3aa: CASSVQQGEGDEQYF

len: 14
v_gene: TRBV7-3
CDR3aa: CASSPGGDFYGYTF

len: 13
v_gene: TRBV7-4
CDR3aa: CASPGGLADTQYF

len: 14
v_gene: TRBV16
CDR3aa: CASSQFRSNTEAFF

len: 14
v_gene: TRBV27
CDR3aa: CASRFGGNTGELFF

len: 15
v_gene: TRBV5-1
CDR3aa: CASSRTGGAKYTQYF

len: 13
v_gene: TRBV29-1
CDR3aa: CSVGRENLGEQYF

len: 14
v_gene: TRBV18
CDR3aa: CASSPADRGLLAFF

len: 14
v_gene: TRBV5-6
CDR3aa: CASSWDRRVYEQYF

len: 15
v_gene: TRBV6-5
CDR3aa: CASSRGLAGVNEQFF

len: 16
v_gene: TRBV5-4
CDR3aa: CASSRDVGSGGNEQFF

len: 14
v_gene: TRBV20-1
CDR3aa: CSARVGTSENTIYF

len: 14
v_gene: TRBV6-1
CDR3aa: CASCFGGNNQPQHF

len: 14
v_gene: TRBV3-1
CDR3aa: CASSHEGGSGELFF

len: 12
v_gene: TRBV20-1
CDR3aa: CSASLGTYEQYF

len: 15
v_gene: TRBV7-9
CDR3aa: CASTSDRSGHTEAFF

len: 13
v_gene: TRBV6-6
CDR3aa: CASSSGRAVEQYF

len: 19
v_gene: TRBV4-1
CDR3aa: CASSLQPSGPGQGNEKLFF

len: 15
v_gene: TRBV24-1
CDR3aa: CATSDLHQGRYEQYF

len: 13
v_gene: TRBV30
CDR3aa: CAWSVQGATEAFF

len: 14
v_gene: TRBV19
CDR3aa: CAVTPGTAGNEQFF

len: 16
v_gene: TRBV20-1
CDR3aa: CSARDLLAGRAETQYF